This T cell receptor (beta chain) was sequenced in a study of OX40 agonist ivuxolimab in advanced cancers. General study points: At doses 0.1 to 3.0 mg/kg, CD4+ and CD8+ clones expanded.

Comment on this clone: What it binds is unknown.

V shed 6 bases and J shed 0 bases, with 18 bases lying between them. Germline V gene data show CDR1 as MDHEN and CDR2 as SYDVKM. CDR3 length: 17 residues. The data were produced by immunoSEQ multiplex PCR, yet TCRdb's version contains in-frame clones alone and is incomplete. Of approximately 69,000 clones listed, 90% are singletons. The source of this sequence is an adult with an advanced solid tumor such as melanoma, head and neck, liver or kidney cancer. The input for sequencing was CD4+ or CD8+ T cells sorted from blood, taken in a trial of the OX40 agonist ivuxolimab. This rearrangement joins TRBV28 to TRBJ2-4, with D maybe TRBD1 (6 bases). Here the CDR3 DNA reads TGTGCCAGCAGGACGAGGGGGACAACCCTAGCCAAAAACATTCAGTACTTC. It codes for CASRTRGTTLAKNIQYF.